This is a list of T cell receptor beta chains from one sample in a study of blood T cell repertoires in COVID-19. Generated by immunoSEQ multiplex PCR, the TCRdb table keeps only in-frame clones and is missing some. The data show some 320,000 clones, 88% seen once. The sample comprised peripheral blood. The receptors here all came from a woman in her twenties or thirties who had recovered from COVID-19. The CDR3 runs from the conserved cysteine through the conserved F or W. The D gene is left open where the match is weak. Size tells how often a clone was seen (once, few, many) or the class of an expanded clone, and some rows leave it out.

d_gene	v_gene	j_gene	abundance	CDR3nt	CDR3aa
NA	TRBV2	TRBJ2-7	NA	TGTGCCAGCAGTTGGCAGGGGATGATGTCCTACGAGCAGTACTTC	CASSWQGMMSYEQYF
TRBD1	TRBV27	TRBJ2-7	NA	TGTGCCAGCAGTCCCCGGACAGGGGGCGAGCAGTACTTC	CASSPRTGGEQYF
NA	TRBV3-1/TRBV3-2	TRBJ1-2	NA	TGTGCCAGCAGCGATACAGCTTTCTATGGCTACACCTTC	CASSDTAFYGYTF
TRBD2	TRBV5-1	TRBJ2-1	few	TGCGCCAGCAGCTTGGGAACTAGCGGGGGTTTAAGCTCCTACAATGAGCAGTTCTTC	CASSLGTSGGLSSYNEQFF
NA	TRBV6-4	TRBJ1-4	once	TGTGCCAGCAGTGTGGAAGGGGGTACTAATGAAAAACTGTTTTTT	CASSVEGGTNEKLFF
TRBD2	TRBV9	TRBJ2-5	NA	TGTGCCAGCAGCGCGGGACTAGCGGGGGTGGAGACCCAGTACTTC	CASSAGLAGVETQYF
TRBD1	TRBV11-2	TRBJ2-5	NA	TGTGCCAGCAGCAACTTACAGGGGGCGGGGGAGACCCAGTACTTC	CASSNLQGAGETQYF
NA	TRBV10-3	TRBJ1-1	NA	TGTGCCATCAAGTTGGGGGCCTCAAGGAACACTGAAGCTTTCTTT	CAIKLGASRNTEAFF
TRBD1	TRBV5-1	TRBJ1-1	NA	TGCGCCAGCAGCTTGGGGGGACAGGGTTACACTGAAGCTTTCTTT	CASSLGGQGYTEAFF
TRBD1	TRBV6-5	TRBJ2-7	NA	TGTGCCAGCAGGGACGGCCAGGGGGCCTACGAGCAGTACTTC	CASRDGQGAYEQYF
TRBD1	TRBV5-1	TRBJ1-4	NA	TGCGCCAGCAGCCTGAGGACAGGGACTAATGAAAAACTGTTTTTT	CASSLRTGTNEKLFF
TRBD2	TRBV7-3	TRBJ2-3	once	TGTGCCAGCAGCTTAGTCGCGTCGGCGGGGGGCCTACCCACAGATACGCAGTATTTT	CASSLVASAGGLPTDTQYF
NA	TRBV5-8	TRBJ1-2	NA	TGTGCCAGCAGCTCCAGGGTATCTGGCTACACCTTC	CASSSRVSGYTF
TRBD2	TRBV10-3	TRBJ2-3	NA	TGTGCCACCCAAAGGGATCTAGCGGGGTCCGTGGATACGCAGTATTTT	CATQRDLAGSVDTQYF
NA	TRBV3-1/TRBV3-2	TRBJ1-3	NA	TGTGCCAGCAGCCAAGGGGGCCTTGCAAACACCATATATTTT	CASSQGGLANTIYF
TRBD2	TRBV10-1	TRBJ2-7	NA	TGCGCCAGCAGTGAGACGGGAGGCGGTTACGAGCAGTACTTC	CASSETGGGYEQYF
NA	TRBV19	TRBJ1-5	NA	TGTGCCAGTAGTAACCGGAGGGAGGCCGGTCAGCCCCAGCATTTT	CASSNRREAGQPQHF
NA	TRBV5-3	TRBJ1-2	NA	TGTGCCAGAAGCCGGGGGTGGCACTATGGCTACACCTTC	CARSRGWHYGYTF
NA	TRBV2	TRBJ2-1	NA	TGTGCCAGCAGTGAGATGGGGGCGTTCTACAATGAGCAGTTCTTC	CASSEMGAFYNEQFF
NA	TRBV7-2	TRBJ2-5	NA	TGTGCCAGCAGCCCCTGGACTCAGATGGTAGAGACCCAGTACTTC	CASSPWTQMVETQYF
NA	TRBV11-2	TRBJ2-2	NA	TGTGCCAGCAGCTTAGTGGGCCTCTCCGGGGAGCTGTTTTTT	CASSLVGLSGELFF
NA	TRBV6-4	TRBJ1-2	NA	TGTGCCAGCAGTCTAGACGGATATGGCTACACCTTC	CASSLDGYGYTF
TRBD1	TRBV7-3	TRBJ2-3	once	TGTGCCAGCAGCCAGGGGGCCAGATCCACAGATACGCAGTATTTT	CASSQGARSTDTQYF
TRBD1	TRBV7-9	TRBJ1-2	NA	TGTGCCAGCAGCTTAGGGGACAGGGGTGTAGATGGCTACACCTTC	CASSLGDRGVDGYTF
NA	TRBV4-1	TRBJ1-1	NA	TGCGCCAGCAGCCAAGGCACGGAGGGGCAGAACACTGAAGCTTTCTTT	CASSQGTEGQNTEAFF
NA	TRBV28	TRBJ1-4	NA	TGTGCCAGCAGTTTATTCGGTGAGACAACTAATGAAAAACTGTTTTTT	CASSLFGETTNEKLFF
NA	TRBV20-1	TRBJ1-3	NA	TGCAGTGCTAGTTCCCAGGGCCCTGGAAACACCATATATTTT	CSASSQGPGNTIYF
TRBD1	TRBV6-5	TRBJ1-2	NA	TGTGCCAGCAGTAGGGACAGGGATGGCTACACCTTC	CASSRDRDGYTF
TRBD2	TRBV10-2	TRBJ2-1	NA	TGCGCCAGCAGTGAGAATTTGAGTAGCGGGGGGTGGGGTGAGCAGTTCTTC	CASSENLSSGGWGEQFF
TRBD1	TRBV9	TRBJ1-2	NA	TGTGCCAGCAGCGGGACAGGGGATCTAGGTGGCTACACCTTC	CASSGTGDLGGYTF
NA	TRBV29-1	TRBJ2-3	NA	TGCAGCGTTGAAGATAGCGTAGGAGGAGATACGCAGTATTTT	CSVEDSVGGDTQYF
TRBD1	TRBV27	TRBJ1-2	NA	TGTGCCAGCAGTACCCCGGGACAGGAGCACTATGGCTACACCTTC	CASSTPGQEHYGYTF
TRBD2	TRBV4-3	TRBJ2-3	NA	TGCGCCAGCAGCCAAGATCCCAGCGGGGGTTGGAGCACAGATACGCAGTATTTT	CASSQDPSGGWSTDTQYF
TRBD1	TRBV5-1	TRBJ1-2	NA	TGCGCCAGCAGCTCCGGACAGGGGGCTTTTCCGGGCTACACCTTC	CASSSGQGAFPGYTF
NA	TRBV5-1	TRBJ2-5	NA	TGCGCCAGCAGCTTGGGCAGGGGTGAGACCCAGTACTTC	CASSLGRGETQYF
NA	TRBV7-2	TRBJ2-7	NA	TGTGCCAGCAGAAAAAGCCCGGGAACCTACGAGCAGTACTTC	CASRKSPGTYEQYF
TRBD2	TRBV7-2	TRBJ2-3	NA	TGTGCCAGCAGCTTAAGAGGACTAGCCCCCGGTGATGCCCAGTATTTT	CASSLRGLAPGDAQYF
NA	TRBV5-8	TRBJ1-1	NA	TGTGCCAGCAGCTTGCCGCGGGGGCGGGACACTGAAGCTTTCTTT	CASSLPRGRDTEAFF
NA	TRBV3-1/TRBV3-2	TRBJ2-1	NA	TGTGCCAGCAGCTATTCAGGGGTGAATGAGCAGTTCTTC	CASSYSGVNEQFF
NA	TRBV2	TRBJ1-6	NA	TGTGCCAGCAGTGAAGTCGCCTCCGGGGGACTCATTAATTCACCCCTCCACTTT	CASSEVASGGLINSPLHF
TRBD2	TRBV7-2	TRBJ2-1	NA	TGTGCCAGCAGCTTGGGACTAGCGCCGGACTACAATGAGCAGTTCTTC	CASSLGLAPDYNEQFF
NA	TRBV30	TRBJ1-1	NA	TGTGCCTGGAGTGTACAGCACCGGGGGAGGAACACTGAAGCTTTCTTT	CAWSVQHRGRNTEAFF
TRBD1	TRBV28	TRBJ1-5	NA	TGTGTCTCGGGACAGCTAAATCAGCCCCAGCATTTT	CVSGQLNQPQHF
TRBD1	TRBV15	TRBJ2-1	NA	TGTGCCACCAGCAGAGATCCGGGACAGTACAATGAGCAGTTCTTC	CATSRDPGQYNEQFF
NA	TRBV13	TRBJ2-1	NA	TGTGCCAGCAGCTTAGGGGTGGAGGCTAGCGAATACAATGAGCAGTTCTTC	CASSLGVEASEYNEQFF
TRBD1	TRBV7-9	TRBJ2-2	once	TGTGCCAGCAGCTTATTGAGGGGGCCCACCGGGGAGCTGTTTTTT	CASSLLRGPTGELFF
NA	TRBV24-1	TRBJ1-2	NA	TGTGCCACCAGTGACCCCGGGTTGGATGGCTACACCTTC	CATSDPGLDGYTF
TRBD1	TRBV7-9	TRBJ2-5	NA	TGTGCCAGCAGCTTACCCCCCCGTAGGACAGGGGAAGAGACCCAGTACTTC	CASSLPPRRTGEETQYF